The 18 T cell receptor beta chains below were found in one sample sequenced in a study of CD8+ T cells in alopecia areata. Regarding treatment: oral pan-JAK inhibitor, 5-10 mg twice daily. As the sequencing template, cDNA was produced by extracting RNA and reverse transcribing it. Method: immunoSEQ multiplex PCR; TCRdb's copy keeps in-frame clones and lacks some. The sample contains roughly 110,000 clones, roughly 50% of which appear only once. The sample consisted of CD8+ T cells sorted from blood, taken at week 24, from a patient treated with tofacitinib. The source of these receptors is a human donor with alopecia areata.

The CDR3 spells CASRTPTGKGYEQYF. For the CDR3, the DNA is TGTGCCAGCAGGACCCCAACAGGGAAGGGGTACGAGCAGTACTTC. The rearrangement uses TRBV2 and TRBJ2-7; D is possibly TRBD1 (6 bases). Germline V gene sequence: CDR1 SNHLY, CDR2 FYNNEI. This CDR3 contains 15 residues. Trimming shortened V by 6 bases and J by 4 bases, and 19 bases separated the two germline ends.

The chain joins TRBV7-3 to TRBJ2-2; TRBD2 matches 14 bases. Germline trimming cut 5 bases from V and 7 bases from J; bases unmatched to any gene: 6. Per the germline V gene, CDR1 is SGHTA and CDR2 is FQGTGA. The CDR3 has 16 residues. CDR3 amino acids: CASSPGLAGAGGELFF. The CDR3 DNA reads TGTGCCAGCAGCCCGGGACTAGCGGGGGCAGGCGGGGAGCTGTTTTTT.

This rearrangement joins TRBV27 to TRBJ1-1; D is possibly TRBD1 (5 bases). V was shortened by 4 bases and J by 1 base, with 10 bases between the two germline ends. Germline CDR1 reads MNHEY; CDR2 reads SMNVEV (reference sequence). CDR3 length equals 14 residues. The CDR3 sequence is CASSWQGENTEAFF. For the CDR3, the DNA is TGTGCCAGCAGTTGGCAGGGTGAGAACACTGAAGCTTTCTTT.

In its sample, this clone was seen once. This chain joins TRBV7-3 and TRBJ2-2, with no clear D. CDR3 length: 15 residues. Germline values: CDR1 SGHTA, CDR2 FQGTGA. The V gene lost 2 bases and the J gene lost 3 bases, with 10 bases spanning the gap. CDR3 protein: CASSLGSIDTGELFF. CDR3 nucleotides: TGTGCCAGCAGCTTAGGGTCCATAGACACCGGGGAGCTGTTTTTT. Variable domain in full (rest from reference TRBV7-3 and TRBJ2-2): GAGVSQTPSNKVTEKGKYVELRCDPISGHTALYWYRQSLGQGPEFLIYFQGTGAADDSGLPNDRFFAVRPEGSVSTLKIQRTERGDSAVYLCASSLGSIDTGELFFGEGSRLTVL.

The genes are TRBV6-5 and TRBJ2-7; TRBD1 is a possible D gene (5 bases). The CDR3 has 15 amino acids. The V and J ends lost 6 bases and 3 bases respectively, with 18 bases between them. CDR1 and CDR2 from the germline V gene are MNHEY and SVGAGI. This CDR3 is CASRYVFTGDYEQYF. In nucleotides, the CDR3 is TGTGCCAGCAGATACGTTTTCACAGGCGACTACGAGCAGTACTTC.

This clone has a handful of counts. The J gene is TRBJ2-1, the V gene TRBV10-3; D may correspond to TRBD1 or TRBD2 (5 bases each). The CDR3 loop spans 11 amino acids. Germline V gives CDR1 ENHRY, CDR2 SYGVKD. V lost 9 bases to trimming and J lost 7 bases, with 10 bases between them. CDR3 amino acids: CAMGEQNEQFF. The DNA for the CDR3 is TGTGCCATGGGGGAACAAAATGAGCAGTTCTTC.

The V and J genes are TRBV7-2 and TRBJ2-5, with TRBD1 matching over 8 bases. From germline, CDR1 is SGHTA and CDR2 FQGNSA. V trimming: 5 bases; J trimming: 2 bases; junction bases outside the gene matches: 7. The CDR3 is made up of 15 amino acids. CDR3 protein: CASSPGTGLQETQYF. The CDR3 DNA reads as TGTGCCAGCAGCCCGGGGACAGGCTTACAAGAGACCCAGTACTTC.

In this sample, this clone is medium-sized. This chain links TRBV30 with TRBJ1-2; TRBD1 aligns across 8 bases. Looked up from germline, CDR1 is GTSNPN and CDR2 is SVGIG (reference sequence). Trimming at V came to 8 bases and at J to 4 bases, leaving 12 bases not matched to a gene. The CDR3 has 14 amino acids. CDR3 loop: CAGDRQGRSYGYTF. The CDR3 DNA sequence: TGTGCCGGAGACCGACAGGGGCGAAGCTATGGCTACACCTTC.

The V and J genes are TRBV9 and TRBJ2-3; D is perhaps TRBD2 (6 bases). The germline gives CDR1 SGDLS, CDR2 YYNGEE. The CDR3 consists of 15 residues. Trimming shortened V by 4 bases and J by 2 bases, and 14 bases separated the two germline ends. This chain's CDR3 is CASSPSGTSTDTQYF. The DNA for the CDR3 is TGTGCCAGCAGCCCCTCCGGGACTTCCACAGATACGCAGTATTTT.

This clone was recorded once. The rearrangement joins TRBV4-3 to TRBJ1-2; tentative D call: TRBD1 (5 bases). Germline CDR1 LGHNA, CDR2 YSLEER. Trimming removed 0 bases from V and 3 bases from J, with 14 bases in between. The CDR3 covers 16 residues. CDR3 residues: CASSQDYGEGDYGYTF. Here the CDR3 DNA reads TGCGCCAGCAGCCAAGATTACGGGGAAGGGGACTATGGCTACACCTTC.

This clone showed up just a few times. The chain recombines TRBV7-8 with TRBJ2-7; 8 bases are a match to TRBD1. The junction had 7 bases not matched to a gene; V was cut back by 4 bases and J by 2 bases. The V gene's germline CDR1 is SGHVS and CDR2 FQNEAQ. The CDR3 covers 15 residues. The DNA for the CDR3 is TGTGCCAGCAGCTGGGACAGGACAGGGACCTACGAGCAGTACTTC. Protein product: CASSWDRTGTYEQYF.

The J gene is TRBJ2-7, the V gene TRBV27, with no clear D. The germline CDR1 and CDR2 sequences are MNHEY and SMNVEV (reference sequence). The CDR3 sequence is 13 residues long. Trimming removed 3 bases from V and 2 bases from J, with 8 bases in between. The CDR3 DNA reads TGTGCCAGCAGTTTCGGCGTCCCCTACGAGCAGTACTTC. This encodes CASSFGVPYEQYF.

This clone occurred a few times. The V call is TRBV5-6, the J call TRBJ2-1; 8 positions agree with TRBD1. The CDR3 totals 16 residues. CDR1 is SGHDT, CDR2 YYEEEE, per germline. Losses at the gene ends were 3 bases for V and 6 bases for J; bases not matched to a gene: 11. The CDR3 DNA follows: TGTGCCAGCAGCTATAACAGGGGGGAGACAGGCAATGAGCAGTTCTTC. It is translated as CASSYNRGETGNEQFF.

The V and J genes are TRBV5-4 and TRBJ2-7; D is uncertain. CDR3 length: 13 residues. Germline values: CDR1 SGHNT, CDR2 YYREEE (reference sequence). The V and J ends lost 2 bases and 3 bases respectively, with 9 bases between them. DNA for the CDR3: TGTGCCAGCAGCTTCGGTGGTCTCTACGAGCAGTACTTC. This gives the protein CASSFGGLYEQYF.

This clone occurred a few times. The chain carries TRBV30 and TRBJ2-1; D perhaps matches TRBD2 (6 bases). With 1 base removed from V and 1 base from J, the gap between germline ends came to 8 bases. Germline values: CDR1 GTSNPN, CDR2 SVGIG (reference sequence). CDR3 size: 14 residues. The DNA for the CDR3 is TGTGCCTGGAGTGGGGGGGTATCCTACAATGAGCAGTTCTTC. It yields the protein CAWSGGVSYNEQFF.

The V call is TRBV7-9, the J call TRBJ1-3; the D gene is possibly TRBD1 (6 bases). The CDR3 spans 14 residues. In germline, CDR1 is SEHNR, CDR2 FQNEAQ (reference sequence). Trimming stripped 5 bases from V and 1 base from J, with 9 bases between. CDR3 DNA sequence: TGTGCCAGCAGCCCCACAGGGTCTGGAAACACCATATATTTT. It yields the protein CASSPTGSGNTIYF. Combining the CDR3 with reference TRBV7-9 and TRBJ1-3 gives the whole variable domain DTGVSQNPRHKITKRGQNVTFRCDPISEHNRLYWYRQTLGQGPEFLTYFQNEAQLEKSRLLSDRFSAERPKGSFSTLEIQRTEQGDSAMYLCASSPTGSGNTIYFGEGSWLTVV.

Turning to this clone: Within the sample, other DNA sequences also encode this same CDR3. The chain is built from TRBV29-1 and TRBJ1-1; unclear D gene. V dropped 3 bases and J dropped 0 bases, with 8 bases sitting between them. The CDR3 is 13 amino acids. From germline, CDR1 is SQVTM and CDR2 ANQGSEA. The CDR3 here is CSVEVRVNTEAFF. CDR3 in DNA: TGCAGCGTTGAGGTCAGAGTGAACACTGAAGCTTTCTTT.

This sequence joins TRBV29-1 and TRBJ2-1; the D is unclear. The CDR3 is 13 residues long. Germline assignment: CDR1 SQVTM and CDR2 ANQGSEA. V lost 3 bases, J lost 8 bases, and 14 bases lay in between. This CDR3 is CSVEGFPLDEQFF. CDR3 coding DNA: TGCAGCGTTGAGGGGTTCCCCCTCGATGAGCAGTTCTTC.